This TCR beta chain was observed in a study of shared clonotypes between healthy human individuals. Study-level background: A couple of women and a few men aged 18 to 49 served as donors. Three plates were used per donor for CD4 naive, three for CD4 memory, two for CD8 naive and one for CD8 memory.

Terminally differentiated effector memory CD45RA+ cells were excluded by CCR7 positive selection of CD45RO-negative cells. Study-wide results and limits: It was anticipated that sequencing depth would influence how many clonotypes donors shared.

Deep-level settings were used for running the assay. Assay: immunoSEQ multiplex PCR; the TCRdb copy retains only in-frame clones and omits some. The sample has about 680,000 clones, approximately 90% seen once. This clone showed up just a few times. Its target is unknown. The material sequenced was naive CD8+ T cells sorted from blood. The receptor's source is a man between 25 and 39 years old in good health.

The CDR3 DNA reads TGTGCCAGCAGCTCCAATACAGGGACGAATAGATACGAGCAGTACTTC. As protein: CASSSNTGTNRYEQYF. The chain couples TRBV7-8 to TRBJ2-7, with D perhaps TRBD1 (6 bases). Germline assignment: CDR1 SGHVS and CDR2 FQNEAQ. V was shortened by 4 bases and J by 4 bases, with 20 bases between the two germline ends. The CDR3 has 16 residues.